Included here is one TCR beta chain sequence, with context. This specimen comes from a study of blood T cell repertoires in COVID-19. Study-wide background: PBMCs, B-cell-depleted T cells, or T cells provided the cDNA or gDNA that made up the material.

TCRdb keeps only in-frame clones here, not all; method: immunoSEQ multiplex PCR. In the table there are over 120,000 clones, approximately 80% of which are singletons. The V gene's germline CDR1 is MDHEN and CDR2 SYDVKM. CDR3 length equals 16 residues. V was clipped by 3 bases and J by 2 bases; unmatched bases: 6. The sequencing sample was made of peripheral blood. J is TRBJ2-3 and V is TRBV28, with TRBD2 identical over 9 bases. This TCR derives from a woman aged 55-69 years with acute or convalescent COVID-19. CDR3 nucleotides: TGTGCCAGCAGTTTCGGCGGCGGGAGGGTCACAGATACGCAGTATTTT. Its translation: CASSFGGGRVTDTQYF.